The rows below give T cell receptor beta chains drawn from one sample of a study of CD8+CD57+ T cells in acquired aplastic anemia. From the reads, TCRdb called clonotypes with MiXCR, one entry per CDR3 protein. The data show 350,000 to 450,000 distinct CDR3 sequences, under 80% seen once. Specimen: sorted CD4+, CD8+, or CD8+CD57+ T cells (not recorded which) from PBMCs. The source of these receptors is a human donor in good health, serving as a control. The conserved cysteine and the conserved F or W are not part of the CDR3 here. Each record gives: V gene, D gene, CDR3 protein. A D gene is named only where the DNA matches it firmly.

TRBV2 | - | ASSPGHWNTEAF
TRBV6-1 | TRBD1 | TSSPRTGVGTEAF
TRBV2 | TRBD2 | ASSEERTSRYEQY
TRBV29-1 | - | SVGTLKVHEQY
TRBV29-1 | TRBD2 | SVDGRYEQF
TRBV7-2 | TRBD2 | ASSMLAGGRDEQF
TRBV24-1 | TRBD2 | ATQRGGGDTQY
TRBV19 | TRBD1 | ASSIQGAREQY
TRBV29-1 | - | SVEEQADAEVF
TRBV5-4 | - | ASSLGPGASGYT
TRBV10-1 | - | ASSRPGYEQF
TRBV20-1 | - | SASPNNEQF
TRBV24-1 | - | ATSDSGEGYT
TRBV20-1 | TRBD2 | SATAGIYNEQY
TRBV20-1 | - | SASDTNSGNTIY
TRBV14 | TRBD2 | ASSRTSGGETQH
TRBV7-3 | - | ASSPSTAENNEAF
TRBV7-2 | - | ASSTVTGTYEQYT
TRBV2 | TRBD1 | ASSTDRAGETQY
TRBV20-1 | TRBD1 | SARSDRRSYEQY
TRBV6-5 | - | ASSTGELF
TRBV29-1 | - | SVDGDGYT
TRBV19 | - | ASNAGGALDEQY
TRBV7-9 | TRBD1 | ASSPGAGGYQPQH
TRBV5-1 | - | ASTSGPLRDF
TRBV6-6 | - | ASRGGWGHTYGYT
TRBV7-8 | - | ASSLDQGQPQH
TRBV7-6 | - | ASSVDPLAQF
TRBV6-6 | - | ASSFDQRQETQY
TRBV10-1 | TRBD1 | ASSESRTGTGTGELF
TRBV4-3 | - | ASSYRSTEGLGELF
TRBV20-1 | TRBD2 | SAREAIAGETQY
TRBV19 | - | ASSFATRANEQY
TRBV5-6 | - | ASSLSVQTTF
TRBV15 | TRBD1 | ATTQPSGQGETSSYNEQF
TRBV7-2 | - | ASSQEQENYDYT
TRBV2 | - | ASSIATAEKLF
TRBV19 | TRBD1 | ASSPIEAGGAEQY
TRBV11-3 | - | ASSSDSSYNGQF
TRBV7-2 | - | ASSLVFGGLNYGYT
TRBV9 | - | ASSHYRSPSQH